Below, 30 T cell receptor beta chains from the same sample are listed, as sequenced in a study of siplizumab effects on memory and regulatory T cells. Profiled with immunoSEQ multiplex PCR; TCRdb holds only in-frame clones, not every one. The table lists tens of thousands of clones, more than 70% of them singletons. The sequenced sample was naive CD4+ T cells sorted from blood. The origin of the receptors is a human donor in good health.

In this sample, this clone turned up a few times. The chain joins TRBV9 to TRBJ1-2; 7 bases match TRBD1. Trimming at V came to 3 bases and at J to 2 bases, leaving 7 bases not matched to a gene. The CDR3 contains 15 residues. The germline CDR1 and CDR2 sequences are SGDLS and YYNGEE. CDR3: CASSAPDRLNYGYTF. In DNA, the CDR3 is TGTGCCAGCAGCGCCCCGGACAGGTTAAACTATGGCTACACCTTC. Combining the CDR3 with reference TRBV9 and TRBJ1-2 gives the whole variable domain DSGVTQTPKHLITATGQRVTLRCSPRSGDLSVYWYQQSLDQGLQFLIQYYNGEERAKGNILERFSAQQFPDLHSELNLSSLELGDSALYFCASSAPDRLNYGYTFGSGTRLTVV.

This rearrangement joins TRBV5-1 to TRBJ2-3, with 7 positions matching TRBD2. V lost 2 bases, J lost 8 bases, and 2 bases stayed unmatched. Germline V gene lookup returns CDR1 SGHRS and CDR2 YFSETQ. The CDR3 totals 12 residues. Written as DNA, the CDR3 is TGCGCCAGCAGCTTCCCGGGAGGTACGCAGTATTTT. Translated, it gives CASSFPGGTQYF.

The genes are TRBV6-6 and TRBJ2-7; D possibly corresponds to TRBD1 (5 bases). Trimming left V 5 bases short and J 4 bases short, with 15 bases between. There are 14 residues in the CDR3. CDR1 and CDR2 (germline): MNHNY, SVGAGI (reference sequence). This CDR3 is CASSPRQIPYEQYF. In DNA form, the CDR3 reads TGTGCCAGCAGTCCCAGACAGATTCCTTACGAGCAGTACTTC.

The V call is TRBV6-1, the J call TRBJ1-2, with a possible D match to TRBD1 (5 bases). Germline V gene lookup returns CDR1 MNHNS and CDR2 SASEGT. Trimming took 4 bases from V and 8 from J, leaving 14 bases between them. The CDR3 covers 13 residues. CDR3 coding DNA: TGTGCCAGCAGTGTGGAAGGGGCAGGGGGCTACACCTTC. Residues: CASSVEGAGGYTF.

CDR3 region: CASSPPSYEQYF. The CDR3 nucleotides are TGTGCCAGCAGCCCTCCCTCCTACGAGCAGTACTTC. This chain links TRBV7-2 with TRBJ2-7; D gene ambiguous. This CDR3 is built from 12 residues. Germline V gives CDR1 SGHTA, CDR2 FQGNSA. Deletions cut 5 bases from V and 0 bases from J, with 5 bases between.

The chain carries TRBV10-3 and TRBJ1-5; unclear D gene. V was clipped by 6 bases and J by 1 base, with 10 bases between them. The germline V gene has CDR1 ENHRY and CDR2 SYGVKD. CDR3 length: 14 residues. The CDR3: CAISNQESNQPQHF. DNA for the CDR3: TGTGCCATCAGCAACCAGGAAAGCAATCAGCCCCAGCATTTT.

The chain joins TRBV18 to TRBJ2-1; D is possibly TRBD2 (5 bases). V lost 3 bases to trimming and J lost 5 bases, with 5 bases between them. Germline values: CDR1 KGHSH, CDR2 LQKENI. CDR3 size: 12 residues. The CDR3 here is CASSPTNNEQFF. The CDR3 bases are TGTGCCAGCTCACCGACTAACAATGAGCAGTTCTTC.

The chain is built from TRBV5-1 and TRBJ1-1; D is uncertain. The V end lost 0 bases, the J end lost 1 base, and 10 bases lay between the germline ends. Germline CDR1 is SGHRS and CDR2 is YFSETQ. The CDR3 runs 15 residues. The CDR3 coding sequence is TGCGCCAGCAGCTTGGACGGGGAGAGGAACACTGAAGCTTTCTTT. Protein: CASSLDGERNTEAFF. The whole variable domain, filled in from reference TRBV5-1 and TRBJ1-1, reads KAGVTQTPRYLIKTRGQQVTLSCSPISGHRSVSWYQQTPGQGLQFLFEYFSETQRNKGNFPGRFSGRQFSNSRSEMNVSTLELGDSALYLCASSLDGERNTEAFFGQGTRLTVV.

V is TRBV7-6 and J is TRBJ1-1; no clear D gene. The CDR3 contains 15 residues. Trimming left V 1 base short and J 1 base short, with 10 bases between. The V gene's germline CDR1 is SGHVS and CDR2 FNYEAQ. CDR3 loop: CASSLDAGKNTEAFF. CDR3 nucleotide sequence: TGTGCCAGCAGCTTAGATGCGGGAAAGAACACTGAAGCTTTCTTT.

The chain joins TRBV5-4 to TRBJ2-6; D is possibly TRBD1 (6 bases). The CDR3 is 15 residues long. Germline V lookup: CDR1 SGHNT, CDR2 YYREEE (reference sequence). Trimming pared 3 bases from V and 3 bases from J, leaving 10 bases between. The CDR3 region has the DNA TGTGCCAGCAGCTCACAGGGATATGGGGCCAACGTCCTGACTTTC. It is translated as CASSSQGYGANVLTF.

The chain carries TRBV18 and TRBJ1-2; D may be TRBD1 (6 bases). The CDR3 has 13 amino acids. Germline V lookup: CDR1 KGHSH, CDR2 LQKENI. V lost 4 bases, J lost 3 bases, and 9 bases lay in between. The CDR3 DNA sequence: TGTGCCAGCTCACAACGGACAGACTATGGCTACACCTTC. It specifies CASSQRTDYGYTF.

This clone was recorded only once. The J gene is TRBJ1-2, the V gene TRBV4-1; no clear D. This CDR3 comprises 17 residues. V was pared by 4 bases and J by 4 bases, with 22 bases between. The germline gives CDR1 MGHRA, CDR2 YSYEKL. The CDR3 sequence is CASSPDTGRVVAYGYTF. The CDR3 DNA follows: TGCGCCAGCAGCCCCGACACCGGACGGGTTGTCGCCTATGGCTACACCTTC.

The chain combines TRBV18 with TRBJ1-5; 8 nucleotides line up with TRBD1. Germline V gives CDR1 KGHSH, CDR2 LQKENI. This CDR3 is built from 15 residues. With 2 bases clipped from V and 4 bases from J, the junction kept 4 bases outside the gene matches. CDR3 nucleotide sequence: TGTGCCAGCTCACCATCCGGACAGGGAAATCAGCCCCAGCATTTT. It encodes CASSPSGQGNQPQHF.

The J gene is TRBJ2-4, the V gene TRBV7-2, with 12 positions matching TRBD2. Germline values: CDR1 SGHTA, CDR2 FQGNSA. This CDR3 region has 17 residues. The junction had 9 bases not matched to a gene; V was cut back by 5 bases and J by 4 bases. The CDR3 protein is CASSRLAGGEGKNIQYF. The DNA for the CDR3 is TGTGCCAGCAGCCGTCTAGCGGGAGGGGAGGGGAAAAACATTCAGTACTTC.

This chain connects TRBV14 to TRBJ2-5, with no clear D. In germline, CDR1 is SGHDN, CDR2 FVKESK. V lost 4 bases, J lost 2 bases, and 8 bases lay in between. The CDR3 runs 13 residues. CDR3 amino acids: CASSRAPQETQYF. CDR3 nucleotides: TGTGCCAGCAGCCGCGCTCCGCAAGAGACCCAGTACTTC.

The V call is TRBV10-3, the J call TRBJ1-5; TRBD1 is a possible D gene (5 bases). The V gene lost 10 bases and the J gene lost 5 bases, with 15 bases spanning the gap. CDR1 ENHRY and CDR2 SYGVKD come from the germline V gene. CDR3 length: 13 amino acids. The CDR3 is CATGDSAYQPQHF. Here the CDR3 DNA reads TGTGCCACCGGGGACTCAGCTTATCAGCCCCAGCATTTT.

This chain's CDR3 is CASSLAGTLSYEQYF. The CDR3 coding sequence is TGTGCCAGCAGCTTAGCTGGGACTCTGTCCTACGAGCAGTACTTC. The V and J genes are TRBV7-9 and TRBJ2-7; D perhaps matches TRBD2 (6 bases). This CDR3 is 15 amino acids long. The germline gives CDR1 SEHNR, CDR2 FQNEAQ (reference sequence). Trimming stripped 0 bases from V and 1 base from J, with 10 bases between.

The rearrangement joins TRBV6-5 to TRBJ2-7; 12 bases are shared with TRBD2. The CDR3 has 14 residues. Trimming removed 6 bases from V and 2 bases from J; junction bases left unmatched: 2. Germline V gene sequence: CDR1 MNHEY, CDR2 SVGAGI. Here the CDR3 DNA reads TGTGCCAGCAGCCGACTAGCGGGGGCCTACGAGCAGTACTTC. The encoded protein is CASSRLAGAYEQYF.

The table lists this clone with a few counts. The chain has TRBV18 and TRBJ2-2; D gene uncertain. V shed 3 bases and J shed 2 bases, with 10 bases lying between them. CDR3 length equals 15 residues. CDR1 is KGHSH and CDR2 is LQKENI in the germline V gene. CDR3 in DNA: TGTGCCAGCTCACCGTCACAGATTAACACCGGGGAGCTGTTTTTT. It codes for CASSPSQINTGELFF. The full variable domain, in which reference TRBV18 and TRBJ2-2 provide the parts outside the CDR3, is NAGVMQNPRHLVRRRGQEARLRCSPMKGHSHVYWYRQLPEEGLKFMVYLQKENIIDESGMPKERFSAEFPKEGPSILRIQQVVRGDSAAYFCASSPSQINTGELFFGEGSRLTVL.

This chain links TRBV25-1 with TRBJ2-3; D possibly corresponds to TRBD2 (5 bases). This CDR3 spans 15 amino acids. From germline, CDR1 is MGHDK and CDR2 SYGVNS. V was clipped by 2 bases and J by 0 bases, with 9 bases between them. The CDR3 region is CASSEGWTSTDTQYF. In DNA form, the CDR3 reads TGTGCCAGCAGTGAAGGGTGGACTAGCACAGATACGCAGTATTTT.

V is TRBV29-1 and J is TRBJ2-1, with TRBD2 matching over 12 bases. The CDR3 runs to 14 residues. V lost 0 bases, J lost 15 bases, and 9 bases stayed unmatched. Germline loops: CDR1 SQVTM, CDR2 ANQGSEA. The CDR3 DNA reads TGCAGCGTTGAAGAAAACCTAGCGGGAGGGCCATGGTTCTTC. Its translation is CSVEENLAGGPWFF.

The V gene is TRBV7-2, the J gene TRBJ2-5; 9 bases agree with TRBD1. V gave up 4 bases and J gave up 5 bases; unmatched junction bases: 14. CDR1 is SGHTA, CDR2 FQGNSA, per germline. The CDR3 extends over 17 amino acids. As DNA, the CDR3 is TGTGCCAGCAGCTCCTCAAGGGACAGGGTTAAGGAGGAGACCCAGTACTTC. Its translation is CASSSSRDRVKEETQYF.

The chain couples TRBV21-1 to TRBJ2-1. TRBV21-1 is reported as a pseudogene. The CDR3 has 16 residues. The CDR3 is CASSKEKTSSYNEQFF. In nucleotides, the CDR3 is TGTGCCAGCAGCAAAGAGAAGACCAGCTCCTACAATGAGCAGTTCTTC.

This clone was counted a few times. The chain employs TRBV20-1 and TRBJ1-3; D gene ambiguous. The CDR3 has 11 residues. Germline lookup yields CDR1 DFQATT and CDR2 SNEGSKA (reference sequence). The V gene lost 3 bases and the J gene lost 3 bases, with 3 bases spanning the gap. The CDR3 protein is CSASGGNTIYF. CDR3 nucleotide sequence: TGCAGTGCTAGCGGTGGAAACACCATATATTTT.

This clone came up once. The rearrangement uses TRBV6-5 and TRBJ1-3; D is unclear. Germline-derived CDR1 and CDR2 are MNHEY and SVGAGI. This CDR3 is 13 amino acids long. V shed 5 bases and J shed 1 base, with 6 bases lying between them. The CDR3 here is CASSRDSGNTIYF. The CDR3 DNA reads TGTGCCAGCAGTAGGGATTCTGGAAACACCATATATTTT.

The chain joins TRBV6-5 to TRBJ2-5; D call uncertain. The CDR3 totals 12 residues. The V gene lost 2 bases and the J gene lost 2 bases, with 3 bases spanning the gap. Germline CDR1 reads MNHEY; CDR2 reads SVGAGI. CDR3 loop: CASSYGQETQYF. The CDR3 nucleotides are TGTGCCAGCAGTTACGGGCAAGAGACCCAGTACTTC.

The J gene is TRBJ1-2, the V gene TRBV10-2; the D gene is possibly TRBD1 (5 bases). The germline V and J ends were trimmed by 3 bases and 1 base, with 12 bases remaining between them. CDR1 WSHSY and CDR2 SAAADI come from the germline V gene. This CDR3 spans 15 amino acids. The CDR3: CASSDLRDSNYGYTF. CDR3 in DNA: TGCGCCAGCAGTGACCTTCGTGACAGTAACTATGGCTACACCTTC.

The chain is built from TRBV5-4 and TRBJ2-3; 7 bases line up with TRBD2. Germline loops: CDR1 SGHNT, CDR2 YYREEE (reference sequence). V shed 4 bases and J 3 bases; nucleotides not matched to a gene: 14. The CDR3 runs 17 residues. CDR3 loop: CASSDFRTRGGTDTQYF. The CDR3, as DNA: TGTGCCAGCAGCGATTTCAGGACAAGGGGAGGGACAGATACGCAGTATTTT. Combining the CDR3 with reference TRBV5-4 and TRBJ2-3 gives the whole variable domain ETGVTQSPTHLIKTRGQQVTLRCSSQSGHNTVSWYQQALGQGPQFIFQYYREEENGRGNFPPRFSGLQFPNYSSELNVNALELDDSALYLCASSDFRTRGGTDTQYFGPGTRLTVL.

V usage is TRBV2 and J usage is TRBJ1-2; D not resolved. The germline V and J ends were trimmed by 4 bases and 9 bases, with 9 bases remaining between them. Per the germline V gene, CDR1 is SNHLY and CDR2 is FYNNEI. The length of the CDR3 is 11 residues. The CDR3 bases are TGTGCCAGCAGTGTCGCTTTGAGCTACACCTTC. Its protein product is CASSVALSYTF.

The rearrangement joins TRBV7-9 to TRBJ2-7; 8 bases are shared with TRBD1. The J segment lost 5 bases and the V segment lost 5 bases, leaving 8 bases of the junction unmatched. This CDR3 has 14 residues. Germline CDR1 and CDR2: SEHNR and FQNEAQ (reference sequence). This CDR3 reads CASSQWTGIDEQYF. For the CDR3, the DNA is TGTGCCAGCAGCCAATGGACAGGGATCGACGAGCAGTACTTC.